These T cell receptor beta chains were read from a single sample in a study of blood T cell repertoires in COVID-19. Clones were read by immunoSEQ multiplex PCR, and TCRdb kept only the in-frame ones, dropping some. The sample has 30,000 to 40,000 clones; more than 60% are singletons. Sequencing input: peripheral blood. Receptors originate from a man of 80 years or more with active or convalescent COVID-19. The CDR3 runs from the conserved cysteine through the conserved F or W. Each record gives: CDR3 DNA, CDR3 protein, D gene, J gene, V gene, clone size. The D gene is left open where the match is weak. Size tells how often a clone was seen (once, few, many) or the class of an expanded clone, and some rows leave it out.

CDR3nt: TGTGCCAGCAGCTTAGAAACAGTCCCTGGCGCCCAGCATTTT
CDR3aa: CASSLETVPGAQHF
d_gene: -
j_gene: TRBJ1-5
v_gene: TRBV7-8
abundance: once

CDR3nt: TGTGCCAGCAGCCAGACGGCGGCATCTCACGAGCAGTACTTC
CDR3aa: CASSQTAASHEQYF
d_gene: -
j_gene: TRBJ2-7
v_gene: TRBV6-1
abundance: -

CDR3nt: TGTGCCAGCAGTTTGTCGGGGAACACCGGGGAGCTGTTTTTT
CDR3aa: CASSLSGNTGELFF
d_gene: -
j_gene: TRBJ2-2
v_gene: TRBV28
abundance: -

CDR3nt: TGTGCCAGCAGTTACATTTTAGGGGGAGAGAGCAATCAGCCCCAGCATTTT
CDR3aa: CASSYILGGESNQPQHF
d_gene: -
j_gene: TRBJ1-5
v_gene: TRBV6-2/TRBV6-3
abundance: -

CDR3nt: TGCGCCAGCAGCTTGTTGGGGGCAGGGAGAGAGACCCAGTACTTC
CDR3aa: CASSLLGAGRETQYF
d_gene: -
j_gene: TRBJ2-5
v_gene: TRBV5-1
abundance: once

CDR3nt: TGTGCCTGCGAACCCCTCAGGGCGGGGGGCTACACCTTC
CDR3aa: CACEPLRAGGYTF
d_gene: -
j_gene: TRBJ1-2
v_gene: TRBV28
abundance: -

CDR3nt: TGTGCCAGCAGCCAGACGGGACTAGCTAACGAGCAGTACTTC
CDR3aa: CASSQTGLANEQYF
d_gene: TRBD2
j_gene: TRBJ2-7
v_gene: TRBV3-1/TRBV3-2
abundance: -

CDR3nt: TGTGCCAGCAGTCACTCGAGAGGGTCAGACGGCTACACCTTC
CDR3aa: CASSHSRGSDGYTF
d_gene: -
j_gene: TRBJ1-2
v_gene: TRBV6-2/TRBV6-3
abundance: -

CDR3nt: TGTGCCAGCAGCATCGAGGGTAACCAGCCCCAGCATTTT
CDR3aa: CASSIEGNQPQHF
d_gene: -
j_gene: TRBJ1-5
v_gene: TRBV5-4
abundance: -

CDR3nt: TGTGCCAGCAGCTCGCTGGGGACTAGCCAAGAGACCCAGTACTTC
CDR3aa: CASSSLGTSQETQYF
d_gene: TRBD2
j_gene: TRBJ2-5
v_gene: TRBV7-2
abundance: -

CDR3nt: TGTGCCAGCAGCTTCCTCCCGGGACAGGGCTATAATTCACCCCTCCACTTT
CDR3aa: CASSFLPGQGYNSPLHF
d_gene: TRBD1
j_gene: TRBJ1-6
v_gene: TRBV11-2
abundance: -

CDR3nt: TGTGCCAGCAGCCAAGCACCGGGACAGGGAGGTAACAATGAGCAGTTCTTC
CDR3aa: CASSQAPGQGGNNEQFF
d_gene: TRBD1
j_gene: TRBJ2-1
v_gene: TRBV3-1/TRBV3-2
abundance: -

CDR3nt: TGTGCCAGCAGCTCCTCAGGACTAGCGGGCTACAATGAGCAGTTCTTC
CDR3aa: CASSSSGLAGYNEQFF
d_gene: TRBD2
j_gene: TRBJ2-1
v_gene: TRBV5-8
abundance: once

CDR3nt: TGTGCCAGCAGTCCGAGGGCCCCCCTCACTAATGAAAAACTGTTTTTT
CDR3aa: CASSPRAPLTNEKLFF
d_gene: -
j_gene: TRBJ1-4
v_gene: TRBV27
abundance: -

CDR3nt: TGTGCCAGCTCACCACCGCCTAGCGGGGGTGAGCAGTTCTTC
CDR3aa: CASSPPPSGGEQFF
d_gene: TRBD2
j_gene: TRBJ2-1
v_gene: TRBV18
abundance: -

CDR3nt: TGTGCCAGCAGCTCCGGACTAGACAATGAGCAGTTCTTC
CDR3aa: CASSSGLDNEQFF
d_gene: TRBD2
j_gene: TRBJ2-1
v_gene: TRBV11-2
abundance: -

CDR3nt: TGTGCCACCAGCCGATCGAAGGGATTGGCAGGGGGTGGCCAAGAGACCCAGTACTTC
CDR3aa: CATSRSKGLAGGGQETQYF
d_gene: TRBD1
j_gene: TRBJ2-5
v_gene: TRBV15
abundance: -

CDR3nt: TGTGCCAGCAGCCCGCTCGGACATCCAAGCTCTGGGGCCAACGTCCTGACTTTC
CDR3aa: CASSPLGHPSSGANVLTF
d_gene: -
j_gene: TRBJ2-6
v_gene: TRBV11-3
abundance: -

CDR3nt: TGTGCCAGCAGTTTACAAGACGGGGGGCAAGGTGGCTACACCTTC
CDR3aa: CASSLQDGGQGGYTF
d_gene: -
j_gene: TRBJ1-2
v_gene: TRBV28
abundance: -

CDR3nt: TGCAGCGTTGAAGATTGGAAAGGGGTGAGCACTGAAGCTTTCTTT
CDR3aa: CSVEDWKGVSTEAFF
d_gene: -
j_gene: TRBJ1-1
v_gene: TRBV29-1
abundance: -

CDR3nt: TGTGCCAGTAGTCAACAGGGCGTGAGGAGCAATCAGCCCCAGCATTTT
CDR3aa: CASSQQGVRSNQPQHF
d_gene: -
j_gene: TRBJ1-5
v_gene: TRBV19
abundance: -

CDR3nt: TGTGCCAGCACAGGGAACTATGGCTACACCTTC
CDR3aa: CASTGNYGYTF
d_gene: -
j_gene: TRBJ1-2
v_gene: TRBV12-3/TRBV12-4
abundance: -

CDR3nt: TGTGCCAGCAGTCGGCCGGGACAGGGCTCCTACGAGCAGTACTTC
CDR3aa: CASSRPGQGSYEQYF
d_gene: TRBD1
j_gene: TRBJ2-7
v_gene: TRBV28
abundance: -

CDR3nt: TGTGCCAGTAAGGGACAGGGGAGCTCTGGGGCCAACGTCCTGACTTTC
CDR3aa: CASKGQGSSGANVLTF
d_gene: TRBD1
j_gene: TRBJ2-6
v_gene: TRBV19
abundance: -

CDR3nt: TGTGCCACCCGACTAGCTTCGGCCTACGAGCAGTACTTC
CDR3aa: CATRLASAYEQYF
d_gene: TRBD2
j_gene: TRBJ2-7
v_gene: TRBV2
abundance: -

CDR3nt: TGTGCCAGCAGCCAAGGCCCCCGACTAGCGGGAGGGGGTTTAGCGCCAGATACGCAGTATTTT
CDR3aa: CASSQGPRLAGGGLAPDTQYF
d_gene: TRBD2
j_gene: TRBJ2-3
v_gene: TRBV7-3
abundance: -

CDR3nt: TGTGCCACCTACAAGAGACTAGCGGGTTACAATGAGCAGTTCTTC
CDR3aa: CATYKRLAGYNEQFF
d_gene: TRBD2
j_gene: TRBJ2-1
v_gene: TRBV27
abundance: -